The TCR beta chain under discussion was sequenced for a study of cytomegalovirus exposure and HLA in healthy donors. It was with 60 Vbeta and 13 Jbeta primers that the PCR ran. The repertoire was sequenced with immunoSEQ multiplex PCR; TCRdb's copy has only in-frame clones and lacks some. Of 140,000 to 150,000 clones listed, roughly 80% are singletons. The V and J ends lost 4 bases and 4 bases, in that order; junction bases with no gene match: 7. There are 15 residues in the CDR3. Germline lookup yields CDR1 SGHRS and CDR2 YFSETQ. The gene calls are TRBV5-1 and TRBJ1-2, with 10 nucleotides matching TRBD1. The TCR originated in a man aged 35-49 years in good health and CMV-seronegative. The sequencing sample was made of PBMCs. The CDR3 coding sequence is TGCGCCAGCAGCATGGACAGGGGGGGGGCCTATGGCTACACCTTC. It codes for CASSMDRGGAYGYTF.